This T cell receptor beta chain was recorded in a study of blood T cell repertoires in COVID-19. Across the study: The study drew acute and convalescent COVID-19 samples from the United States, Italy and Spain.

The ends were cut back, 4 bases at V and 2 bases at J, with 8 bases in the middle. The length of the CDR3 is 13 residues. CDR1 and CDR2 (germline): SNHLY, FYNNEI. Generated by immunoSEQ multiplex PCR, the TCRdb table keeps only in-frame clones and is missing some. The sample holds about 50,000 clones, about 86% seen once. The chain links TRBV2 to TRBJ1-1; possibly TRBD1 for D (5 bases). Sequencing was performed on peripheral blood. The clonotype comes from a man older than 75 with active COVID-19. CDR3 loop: CASSVQENTEAFF. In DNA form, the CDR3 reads TGTGCCAGCAGTGTACAGGAAAACACTGAAGCTTTCTTT.